These 32 T cell receptor beta chains were all obtained from the same sample, sequenced in a study of T-cell reconstitution after alpha-beta-depleted transplantation in children. Preparation of the TCRbeta library involved a method that used unique molecular identifiers. TCRdb re-analysed the PCR reads in MiXCR, keeping a single row per CDR3 protein. The sample holds nearly 250,000 distinct CDR3 sequences; around 8% are singletons and the top ten take almost 6.5%. The material sequenced was PBMCs, mostly from graft donor cells, taken 180 days after TCRalphabeta/CD19-depleted stem cell transplant. The source of these receptors is a male patient under 18 who had a stem cell transplant for acute lymphoblastic leukemia, so the T cells may come from the graft donor.

Only a few counts were recorded for this clonotype. Written as DNA, the CDR3 is TGTGCCACCGGGCGCTCTGGCGCGTTCTACGAGCAGTACTTC. Its translation: CATGRSGAFYEQYF. The gene calls are TRBV3-1 and TRBJ2-7; D is unclear. The germline V and J ends were trimmed by 10 bases and 3 bases, with 19 bases remaining between them. This CDR3 is 14 amino acids long. Looked up from germline, CDR1 is LGHDT and CDR2 is YNNKEL (reference sequence).

At least ten counts were recorded for this clonotype. CDR3 in DNA: TGTGCCAGCAGCTTAGACTCCTCCAGCACCTACAATGAGCAGTTCTTC. It is translated as CASSLDSSSTYNEQFF. The chain has TRBV7-2 and TRBJ2-1; D is unclear. The CDR3 length is 16 residues. The V gene lost 1 base and the J gene lost 2 bases, with 12 bases spanning the gap. CDR1 SGHTA and CDR2 FQGNSA come from the germline V gene.

V usage is TRBV20-1 and J usage is TRBJ1-2; possibly TRBD1 for D (6 bases). Germline assignment: CDR1 DFQATT and CDR2 SNEGSKA (reference sequence). This CDR3 has 13 amino acids. V lost 4 bases and J 6 bases, leaving 15 bases between the germline ends. The DNA of the CDR3 is TGCAGTGCTATTCGTGGGGGCCAGCATGGCTACACCTTC. Its translation is CSAIRGGQHGYTF.

This clonotype came up many times. The V gene is TRBV25-1, the J gene TRBJ1-1; 10 bases are shared with TRBD1. The V gene end was trimmed by 4 bases and the J gene end by 4 bases; junction bases not matched to a gene: 6. The germline CDR1 and CDR2 sequences are MGHDK and SYGVNS. CDR3 length: 15 amino acids. The CDR3: CASSARQGAFTEAFF. The DNA of the CDR3 is TGTGCCAGCAGTGCTCGACAGGGGGCGTTCACTGAAGCTTTCTTT.

This clonotype was seen more than once but under ten times. The CDR3 DNA reads TGCGCCAGCAGCCCCATCTCAGGGGACCCGGGTGGCTACACCTTC. Encoded protein: CASSPISGDPGGYTF. The J gene is TRBJ1-2, the V gene TRBV4-3, with D perhaps TRBD1 (6 bases). V lost 4 bases and J 7 bases, leaving 19 bases between the germline ends. There are 15 residues in the CDR3. Germline assignment: CDR1 LGHNA and CDR2 YSLEER.

There are many counts of this clonotype. CDR3: CASSYRPGSTQYF. The CDR3 DNA reads as TGTGCCAGCAGTTACAGGCCCGGCAGTACGCAGTATTTT. This chain connects TRBV6-2 or TRBV6-3 to TRBJ2-3; D remains unclear. V was trimmed by 2 bases and J by 8 bases, leaving 11 bases between them. This CDR3 region has 13 residues. Per germline, CDR1 MNHEY and CDR2 SVGEGT.

On this clonotype itself: This could be a read error, since a much larger clone is one nucleotide away. This chain links TRBV5-1 with TRBJ1-1; D gene ambiguous. CDR3 size: 15 residues. Germline CDR1 reads SGHRS; CDR2 reads YFSETQ. This CDR3 reads CASSLDGPAVTEASF. The CDR3 nucleotides are TGCGCCAGCAGCTTGGATGGGCCCGCAGTTACTGAAGCTTCCTTT.

At least ten counts were recorded for this clonotype. The V gene is TRBV7-3, the J gene TRBJ1-6, with D hard to call. Trimming pared 2 bases from V and 10 bases from J, leaving 12 bases between. Germline CDR1 is SGHTA and CDR2 is FQGTGA. The CDR3 extends over 14 amino acids. The CDR3 nucleotides are TGTGCCAGCAGCTTACTTGTGGGGAGCTCACCCCTCCACTTT. This gives the protein CASSLLVGSSPLHF. The full variable domain, rest sourced from reference TRBV7-3 and TRBJ1-6, is GAGVSQTPSNKVTEKGKYVELRCDPISGHTALYWYRQSLGQGPEFLIYFQGTGAADDSGLPNDRFFAVRPEGSVSTLKIQRTERGDSAVYLCASSLLVGSSPLHFGNGTRLTVT.

This clonotype has a count of ten or more. The chain employs TRBV6-1 and TRBJ1-6; maybe TRBD1 (5 bases). Trimming removed 5 bases from V and 7 bases from J, with 18 bases in between. This CDR3 contains 16 residues. Germline CDR1 and CDR2: MNHNS and SASEGT. CDR3 in amino acids: CASSPKPGTGNSPLHF. The CDR3 nucleotides are TGTGCCAGCAGTCCAAAACCAGGGACGGGGAATTCACCCCTCCACTTT.

This clonotype was observed at least ten times. The V call is TRBV7-3, the J call TRBJ2-7, with D unresolved. CDR3 size: 14 residues. Per germline, CDR1 SGHTA and CDR2 FQGTGA. Trimming shortened V by 2 bases and J by 7 bases, and 15 bases separated the two germline ends. The CDR3 coding sequence is TGTGCCAGCAGCTTACCAGCCGGTGATAGGGAGCAGTACTTC. This translates into CASSLPAGDREQYF.

This chain links TRBV25-1 with TRBJ2-1; D possibly corresponds to TRBD1 (5 bases). Germline V gene sequence: CDR1 MGHDK, CDR2 SYGVNS. The CDR3 length is 15 residues. V shed 4 bases and J shed 0 bases, with 10 bases lying between them. CDR3 sequence reads: CASSVSDSSYNEQFF. In nucleotides, the CDR3 is TGTGCCAGCAGTGTCTCTGACAGCTCCTACAATGAGCAGTTCTTC.

This clonotype rates as medium-sized. V usage is TRBV4-3 and J usage is TRBJ1-2; D is uncertain. The germline V gene encodes CDR1 LGHNA and CDR2 YSLEER. The germline V and J ends were trimmed by 3 bases and 5 bases, with 16 bases remaining between them. CDR3 length: 15 amino acids. CDR3 sequence (DNA): TGCGCCAGCAGCCACACAAGGCCGGGCCGATATGGCTACACCTTC. Amino acid sequence: CASSHTRPGRYGYTF.

This clonotype was detected many times. This chain uses TRBV4-3 with TRBJ2-3; D is undetermined. Germline CDR1 LGHNA, CDR2 YSLEER. CDR3 length equals 16 residues. The V end lost 1 base, the J end lost 0 bases, and 11 bases lay between the germline ends. CDR3 sequence reads: CASSQVGYPSTDTQYF. The CDR3 coding sequence is TGCGCCAGCAGCCAAGTAGGCTACCCTAGCACAGATACGCAGTATTTT.

For this clonotype: This may be a read error: a much more frequent sequence differs by one nucleotide. The V call is TRBV29-1, the J call TRBJ2-1; D is uncertain. V dropped 5 bases and J dropped 3 bases, with 11 bases sitting between them. The CDR3 sequence is 13 residues long. In germline, CDR1 is SQVTM, CDR2 ANQGSEA. Written as DNA, the CDR3 is TGCAGCGTTCGGTACTCCCTCTACAATGAGCAGTTCTTC. This sequence encodes CSVRYSLYNEQFF.

The CDR3 DNA reads as TGTGCCTCCAGGTTAAAGGTCCGCAGGGCTGGGGCCAACGTCCTGACTTTC. Protein product: CASRLKVRRAGANVLTF. The V gene is TRBV7-4, the J gene TRBJ2-6; weak D call: TRBD1 (5 bases). The V end was cut by 11 bases, the J end by 2 bases, with 22 bases between. CDR3 length equals 17 residues. Germline CDR1 is SGHVT and CDR2 is SQSDAQ.

At least ten counts were recorded for this clonotype. This chain connects TRBV5-6 to TRBJ2-3; D is possibly TRBD1 or TRBD2 (6 bases each). Trimming pared 2 bases from V and 2 bases from J, leaving 15 bases between. Per the germline V gene, CDR1 is SGHDT and CDR2 is YYEEEE. This CDR3 is 16 amino acids long. CDR3 sequence (DNA): TGTGCCAGCAGCTTCTTTGTGGGGGGCCCCACAGATACGCAGTATTTT. This gives the protein CASSFFVGGPTDTQYF.

To note about this clonotype: Given a much more abundant clone one base away, this may be a read error. CDR3 amino acids: CATSSLSKGETDTQYF. As DNA, the CDR3 is TGTGCCACCAGCAGTTTGAGTAAGGGCGAAACAGATACGCAGTATTTT. The chain couples TRBV15 to TRBJ2-3; D not certain. Germline CDR1 LNHNV, CDR2 YYDKDF (reference sequence). V was trimmed by 3 bases and J by 3 bases, leaving 16 bases between them. CDR3 length equals 16 residues.

This clonotype was observed at least ten times. V gene TRBV20-1 combines with J gene TRBJ2-2; 12 nucleotides agree with TRBD2. The germline CDR1 and CDR2 sequences are DFQATT and SNEGSKA (reference sequence). V was pared by 3 bases and J by 4 bases, with 3 bases of the junction left unmatched. This CDR3 region has 15 residues. CDR3 amino acids: CSASALAGGTGELFF. In DNA form, the CDR3 reads TGCAGTGCTAGCGCACTAGCGGGGGGCACCGGGGAGCTGTTTTTT.

The sample holds many counts of this clonotype. The CDR3 spells CASSSTGGRDEQYF. CDR3 sequence (DNA): TGCGCCAGTAGCTCGACTGGAGGCAGGGACGAGCAGTACTTC. The chain uses TRBV4-1 and TRBJ2-7, with D perhaps matching TRBD1 or TRBD2 (5 bases each). V shed 9 bases and J shed 5 bases, with 20 bases lying between them. CDR1 and CDR2 from the germline V gene are MGHRA and YSYEKL. There are 14 residues in the CDR3.

Only a few counts were recorded for this clonotype. The chain joins TRBV10-3 to TRBJ1-2, with a tentative D call TRBD1 (5 bases). CDR1 and CDR2 (germline): ENHRY, SYGVKD. This CDR3 contains 15 residues. Trimming took 8 bases from V and 8 from J, leaving 24 bases between them. The CDR3: CAIPGGPGTSGGYTF. As DNA, the CDR3 is TGTGCCATCCCTGGAGGACCCGGGACGTCGGGAGGCTACACCTTC.

This clonotype has ten or more counts. This chain uses TRBV5-1 with TRBJ2-4; D possibly corresponds to TRBD2 (5 bases). The CDR3 length is 13 residues. Germline CDR1 is SGHRS and CDR2 is YFSETQ. The germline V and J ends were trimmed by 2 bases and 3 bases, with 6 bases remaining between them. Written as DNA, the CDR3 is TGCGCCAGCAGCTTAGGACTCAAAAACATTCAGTACTTC. Translation gives CASSLGLKNIQYF.

This clonotype was found many times. The chain uses TRBV27 and TRBJ1-5, with 9 bases identical to TRBD1. After removal of 6 bases from V and 3 bases from J, the junction contained 6 bases not matched to a gene. CDR1 is MNHEY, CDR2 SMNVEV, per germline (reference sequence). The CDR3 runs to 15 residues. CDR3 DNA sequence: TGTGCCAGCAGGTTAGCACAGGGGGCCAATCAGCCCCAGCATTTT. This gives the protein CASRLAQGANQPQHF.

This clonotype was detected many times. The genes are TRBV28 and TRBJ1-2; D is possibly TRBD1 (5 bases). The CDR3 loop spans 13 amino acids. V was shortened by 5 bases and J by 3 bases, with 10 bases between the two germline ends. Germline CDR1 reads MDHEN; CDR2 reads SYDVKM. DNA for the CDR3: TGTGCCAGCAGTGTGGGGCGGTACTATGGCTACACCTTC. This encodes CASSVGRYYGYTF.

This clonotype was detected ten times or more. V usage is TRBV7-7 and J usage is TRBJ2-2; D is unresolved. V was pared by 5 bases and J by 3 bases, with 16 bases between. The CDR3 consists of 16 residues. CDR1 is SSHAT, CDR2 FNYEAQ, per germline (reference sequence). CDR3 protein: CASSPKAYRDTGELFF. CDR3 DNA: TGTGCCAGCAGCCCTAAAGCCTATAGAGACACCGGGGAGCTGTTTTTT.

Concerning this clonotype itself: A much larger clone differs from this one at a single base, so this may be a read error. The V call is TRBV13, the J call TRBJ2-1; D possibly corresponds to TRBD2 (5 bases). The germline CDR1 and CDR2 sequences are PRHDT and FYEKMQ (reference sequence). Trimming shortened V by 4 bases and J by 0 bases, and 16 bases separated the two germline ends. The CDR3 runs to 17 residues. CDR3 loop: CASSSDVRVSSYNEQFF. As DNA, the CDR3 is TGTGCCAGCAGCTCGGATGTGCGGGTGAGCTCCTACAATGAGCAGTTCTTC. Based on the CDR3 plus reference TRBV13 and TRBJ2-1, the full variable domain is AAGVIQSPRHLIKEKRETATLKCYPIPRHDTVYWYQQGPGQDPQFLISFYEKMQSDKGSIPDRFSAQQFSDYHSELNMSSLELGDSALYFCASSSDVRVSSYNEQFFGPGTRLTVL.

This clonotype showed up many times. V gene TRBV7-9 combines with J gene TRBJ2-5; D not resolved. V lost 7 bases to trimming and J lost 5 bases, with 5 bases between them. The CDR3 runs 10 residues. Looked up from germline, CDR1 is SEHNR and CDR2 is FQNEAQ (reference sequence). The DNA of the CDR3 is TGTGCCAGCATAGGGGAGACCCAGTACTTC. Translated: CASIGETQYF.

This clonotype was picked up many times. The chain has TRBV29-1 and TRBJ1-1, with D perhaps matching TRBD1 (5 bases). V lost 7 bases and J 10 bases, leaving 19 bases between the germline ends. The CDR3 has 12 residues. Germline CDR1 is SQVTM and CDR2 is ANQGSEA. In DNA form, the CDR3 reads TGCAGCGCCCCCCGTTGGGGGGGGGGAGCTTTCTTT. This translates into CSAPRWGGGAFF.

The sample holds many counts of this clonotype. The V call is TRBV7-2, the J call TRBJ2-1; no reliable D call. Trimming removed 4 bases from V and 3 bases from J, with 13 bases in between. The germline gives CDR1 SGHTA, CDR2 FQGNSA. The CDR3 is 15 residues long. CDR3 in DNA: TGTGCCAGCAGCTACGGACGGAGCCTCTACAATGAGCAGTTCTTC. This encodes CASSYGRSLYNEQFF.

To note about this clonotype: A read error may be the cause here, since a much bigger clone is one base away. The chain combines TRBV20-1 with TRBJ2-1, with 9 bases fitting TRBD2. The V gene's germline CDR1 is DFQATT and CDR2 SNEGSKA (reference sequence). The CDR3 totals 15 residues. The CDR3 bases are TGCAGTGCTCCGGGACTAGCCAGCTCCTACAATGTGCAGTTCTTC. This sequence encodes CSAPGLASSYNVQFF.

Comment on this clonotype: The junction differs from germline at one of its ends, possibly a read error. The chain recombines TRBV5-6 with TRBJ1-2; unclear D gene. Germline CDR1 is SGHDT and CDR2 is YYEEEE. CDR3 size: 12 residues. The CDR3 loop is CASSLGRDGHTF. In DNA form, the CDR3 reads TGTGCCAGCAGCTTGGGAAGGGATGGCCACACCTTC.

This clonotype turned up a few times. The gene calls are TRBV11-2 and TRBJ2-2; the match to TRBD1 covers 8 bases. Unmatched junction bases numbered 15, after V lost 4 bases and J lost 5 bases. The CDR3 length is 18 residues. Germline lookup yields CDR1 SGHAT and CDR2 FQNNGV. The CDR3 bases are TGTGCCAGCAGCTATCCTCCGCAGGGACAGGAGGTGACCGGGGAGCTGTTTTTT. Its translation is CASSYPPQGQEVTGELFF. Variable domain in full (rest from reference TRBV11-2 and TRBJ2-2): EAGVAQSPRYKIIEKRQSVAFWCNPISGHATLYWYQQILGQGPKLLIQFQNNGVVDDSQLPKDRFSAERLKGVDSTLKIQPAKLEDSAVYLCASSYPPQGQEVTGELFFGEGSRLTVL.

This clonotype was recorded many times. CDR3 nucleotides: TGTGCCAGCAGCTTAAACAGGGACCCTCCCTACGAGCAGTACTTC. Encoded protein: CASSLNRDPPYEQYF. This chain uses TRBV7-9 with TRBJ2-7; possible D gene TRBD1, 6 bases. The CDR3 loop spans 15 amino acids. The V end lost 2 bases, the J end lost 2 bases, and 13 bases lay between the germline ends. CDR1 and CDR2 (germline): SEHNR, FQNEAQ (reference sequence).